This T cell receptor (beta chain) derives from a study of control samples from healthy donors and cancer patients (dated by TCRdb to about 2020). As to this clone: The target of this receptor is not known. Base qualities are not at hand, and no much larger clone is one base apart.

The receptor library was made with the immunoSEQ multiplex PCR assay. TCRdb re-hosts the immuneACCESS table, in-frame sequences only. Its copies lack some clones; in the studies checked, an unresolved V gene accounts for under half of them, and the cause for the rest is not known. A total of about 51,000 clones appear in this sample, 80% of them only once. The ten biggest clones cover about 9.5% of the sample. Sequences LGHDT (CDR1) and YNNKEL (CDR2) are obtained from the germline V gene (reference sequence). V and J lose 3 bases and 0 bases, and a span of 6 bases separates them. Reading from cysteine to phenylalanine, the CDR3 counts 14 amino acids. Only the CDR3 DNA stays, 42 bases, in frame from base 1.

This sequence uses TRBV3-1 (or the pseudogene TRBV3-2) and TRBJ1-3; no confident D gene assignment can be made. Sequenced: blood. The TCR sequence derives from a man between 65 and 85 years old in good health. The sequenced DNA: TGTGCCAGCAGCCACGGATCCTCTGGAAACACCATATATTTT. Translation gives CASSHGSSGNTIYF.